Listed below are T cell receptor beta chains from one sample, sequenced in a study of regulatory T cells in long-lasting Graves disease. TCRdb re-derived calls from the multiplex PCR reads in MiXCR, one entry per CDR3 protein. This table has about 530,000 distinct CDR3 sequences, about 16% appearing once. The sample was also linked to a second study, of T cells in Graves' hyperthyroidism and ophthalmopathy.

This specimen consisted of peripheral blood mononuclear cells (PBMCs), obtained at new diagnosis, from a patient treated with antithyroid drugs. The receptors come from a woman aged 35-65 years with Graves disease. The CDR3 runs from the conserved cysteine through the conserved F or W.

V gene: TRBV6-1; CDR3 length: 13; J gene: TRBJ2-7; CDR3 protein: CASSRVKVYEQYF
V gene: TRBV27; CDR3 length: 14; J gene: TRBJ1-2; CDR3 protein: CASSLFGGGAGYTF
V gene: TRBV6-1; CDR3 length: 13; J gene: TRBJ1-6; CDR3 protein: CASENSDNSPLHF
V gene: TRBV20-1; CDR3 length: 15; J gene: TRBJ2-7; CDR3 protein: CSAVSRTGFTYEQYF
V gene: TRBV6-5; CDR3 length: 14; J gene: TRBJ1-1; CDR3 protein: CASSYSELHTEAFF
V gene: TRBV10-3; CDR3 length: 15; J gene: TRBJ1-2; CDR3 protein: CAISESGTPGYGYTF
V gene: TRBV7-9; CDR3 length: 14; J gene: .; CDR3 protein: CAGATGTGKETQYF
V gene: TRBV3-1; CDR3 length: 13; J gene: TRBJ1-2; CDR3 protein: CASGPPGTGGYTF
V gene: TRBV6-1; CDR3 length: 13; J gene: TRBJ1-2; CDR3 protein: CASSLQGTYGYTF
V gene: TRBV20-1; CDR3 length: 14; J gene: TRBJ1-3; CDR3 protein: CSAREDRAGNTIYF
V gene: TRBV6-2/TRBV6-3; CDR3 length: 14; J gene: TRBJ2-7; CDR3 protein: CASSYLSSGHEQYF
V gene: TRBV18; CDR3 length: 15; J gene: TRBJ2-6; CDR3 protein: CASSSNGPGANVLTF
V gene: TRBV7-3; CDR3 length: 17; J gene: TRBJ2-5; CDR3 protein: CASSLMMVASGAETQYF
V gene: TRBV18; CDR3 length: 16; J gene: TRBJ1-1; CDR3 protein: CASSSLQGSLNTEAFF
V gene: TRBV5-4; CDR3 length: 15; J gene: TRBJ2-1; CDR3 protein: CASSNSAGVDNEQFF
V gene: TRBV19; CDR3 length: 13; J gene: TRBJ2-7; CDR3 protein: CASKEGGSREQYF
V gene: TRBV30; CDR3 length: 9; J gene: TRBJ1-1; CDR3 protein: CAWSFEAFF
V gene: TRBV20-1; CDR3 length: 15; J gene: TRBJ2-7; CDR3 protein: CSARDVAGPPYEQYF
V gene: TRBV30; CDR3 length: 13; J gene: TRBJ2-1; CDR3 protein: CAWTRGAYEEQFF
V gene: TRBV12-3/TRBV12-4; CDR3 length: 13; J gene: TRBJ1-1; CDR3 protein: CASRHPGHTEAFF
V gene: TRBV5-1; CDR3 length: 13; J gene: TRBJ2-3; CDR3 protein: CASSFSVGDTQYF
V gene: TRBV7-6; CDR3 length: 14; J gene: TRBJ2-7; CDR3 protein: CASSFAGPTYEQYF